The next 15 T cell receptor beta chains were all read from a single sample in a study of shared clonotypes between healthy human individuals. The data were produced by immunoSEQ multiplex PCR, yet TCRdb's version contains in-frame clones alone and is incomplete. The sample contains about 680,000 clones, approximately 73% of which appear only once. The sequencing input was memory CD4+ T cells sorted from blood. Subset specified: CD45RA-negative fraction. The origin of the receptors is a woman under 40 in good health.

The chain couples TRBV2 to TRBJ2-7; 7 nucleotides match TRBD2. CDR1 and CDR2 from the germline V gene are SNHLY and FYNNEI. The CDR3 is 14 residues long. V lost 1 base and J lost 7; bases outside the gene matches: 7. CDR3 coding DNA: TGTGCCAGCAGTGAAGTGCCAAGGGAGGGGGAGCAGTACTTC. Its translation is CASSEVPREGEQYF.

The V gene is TRBV28, the J gene TRBJ2-2; TRBD2 agrees at 7 bases. The junction had 5 bases not matched to a gene; V was cut back by 4 bases and J by 3 bases. The CDR3 totals 15 residues. From germline, CDR1 is MDHEN and CDR2 SYDVKM. DNA of the CDR3: TGTGCCAGCAGTTGGGGACTACGAGACACCGGGGAGCTGTTTTTT. Its protein is CASSWGLRDTGELFF.

Note on this clone: Other DNA sequences in this specimen translate into the identical CDR3. J is TRBJ2-3 and V is TRBV5-4; TRBD1 matches 8 bases. V gave up 5 bases and J gave up 1 base; unmatched junction bases: 6. Germline CDR1 and CDR2: SGHNT and YYREEE (reference sequence). The CDR3 has 15 residues. The CDR3 here is CASSPPGQGTDTQYF. The CDR3 coding sequence is TGTGCCAGCAGTCCTCCGGGACAGGGCACAGATACGCAGTATTTT. The full variable domain, its missing parts supplied by reference TRBV5-4 and TRBJ2-3, is ETGVTQSPTHLIKTRGQQVTLRCSSQSGHNTVSWYQQALGQGPQFIFQYYREEENGRGNFPPRFSGLQFPNYSSELNVNALELDDSALYLCASSPPGQGTDTQYFGPGTRLTVL.

The rearrangement uses TRBV29-1 and TRBJ1-1; D gene unclear. Trimming removed 3 bases at V and 4 bases at J, with 12 bases between. The CDR3 spans 13 residues. Germline V lookup: CDR1 SQVTM, CDR2 ANQGSEA. DNA of the CDR3: TGCAGCGTTGAGGGTACCCGGGCCACTGAAGCTTTCTTT. Translation gives CSVEGTRATEAFF. The full variable domain, rest sourced from reference TRBV29-1 and TRBJ1-1, is SAVISQKPSRDICQRGTSLTIQCQVDSQVTMMFWYRQQPGQSLTLIATANQGSEATYESGFVIDKFPISRPNLTFSTLTVSNMSPEDSSIYLCSVEGTRATEAFFGQGTRLTVV.

The rearrangement joins TRBV29-1 to TRBJ2-3, with D maybe TRBD2 (5 bases). The germline V and J ends were trimmed by 1 base and 0 bases, with 11 bases remaining between them. Germline CDR1 is SQVTM and CDR2 is ANQGSEA. This CDR3 region has 15 residues. This CDR3 reads CSVEGGGSSTDTQYF. As DNA, the CDR3 is TGCAGCGTTGAAGGTGGAGGTTCTAGCACAGATACGCAGTATTTT.

This rearrangement joins TRBV6-1 to TRBJ1-2; D gene unclear. Germline-derived CDR1 and CDR2 are MNHNS and SASEGT. V lost 10 bases and J lost 7, with 16 bases in between. This CDR3 has 12 amino acids. DNA for the CDR3: TGTGCCACCTCCCCAAGGGTCGGTGGCTACACCTTC. Its protein is CATSPRVGGYTF.

This chain connects TRBV7-9 to TRBJ2-1; D remains unclear. From germline, CDR1 is SEHNR and CDR2 FQNEAQ (reference sequence). V lost 3 bases, J lost 1 base, and 7 bases lay in between. This CDR3 has 14 amino acids. The chain's CDR3 is CASSFSKSYNEQFF. CDR3 coding DNA: TGTGCCAGCAGCTTTAGCAAATCCTACAATGAGCAGTTCTTC.

V and J are TRBV5-1 and TRBJ1-4; D unclear. The CDR3 loop spans 11 amino acids. CDR1 and CDR2 from the germline V gene are SGHRS and YFSETQ. Trimming took 3 bases from V and 8 from J, leaving 5 bases between them. CDR3 sequence reads: CASSSGEKLFF. DNA of the CDR3: TGCGCCAGCAGCTCGGGGGAAAAACTGTTTTTT.

The V and J genes are TRBV2 and TRBJ1-5, with 8 bases matching TRBD1. CDR3 length: 15 amino acids. V was clipped by 7 bases and J by 4 bases; unmatched bases: 9. Germline-derived CDR1 and CDR2 are SNHLY and FYNNEI. CDR3 sequence: CASTRFRTGNQPQHF. The CDR3 DNA follows: TGTGCCAGCACTCGATTCCGGACAGGGAATCAGCCCCAGCATTTT.

This rearrangement joins TRBV5-1 to TRBJ2-1; perhaps D is TRBD1 or TRBD2 (6 bases each). Germline V CDR1 and CDR2: SGHRS, YFSETQ. Trimming took off 7 bases at V and 3 bases at J, with 14 bases between the two ends. CDR3 size: 14 residues. In DNA form, the CDR3 reads TGCGCCAGCGAACCTGAGGGGGGCTACAATGAGCAGTTCTTC. Translating it yields CASEPEGGYNEQFF.

The chain recombines TRBV4-1 with TRBJ2-6; the D gene is possibly TRBD2 (6 bases). The germline gives CDR1 MGHRA, CDR2 YSYEKL. This CDR3 comprises 17 residues. V lost 2 bases, J lost 0 bases, and 11 bases lay in between. The CDR3 is CASSQQRASSGANVLTF. The CDR3 nucleotides are TGCGCCAGCAGCCAACAGCGGGCCTCCTCTGGGGCCAACGTCCTGACTTTC.

The chain has TRBV28 and TRBJ2-5; TRBD1 is a possible D gene (6 bases). Trimming shortened V by 5 bases and J by 0 bases, and 13 bases separated the two germline ends. The CDR3 is 15 residues long. Germline V gene sequence: CDR1 MDHEN, CDR2 SYDVKM. The CDR3 bases are TGTGCCAGCAGTAACCCCGGGACATACCAAGAGACCCAGTACTTC. Translating it yields CASSNPGTYQETQYF.

The chain uses TRBV5-1 and TRBJ2-7; 7 bases match TRBD2. The germline CDR1 and CDR2 sequences are SGHRS and YFSETQ. CDR3 length equals 15 residues. J gave up 2 bases and V 3 bases, and 8 bases lay outside the gene matches. Here the CDR3 reads CASSSPSGETYEQYF. Written as DNA, the CDR3 is TGCGCCAGCAGCTCACCCAGCGGGGAGACCTACGAGCAGTACTTC.

V is TRBV19 and J is TRBJ2-5; tentatively, D is TRBD2 (5 bases). V was cut by 3 bases and J by 5 bases, with 10 bases left in between. CDR1 LNHDA and CDR2 SQIVND come from the germline V gene (reference sequence). This CDR3 is built from 13 residues. The CDR3 DNA follows: TGTGCCAGTAGTATCACCGGGGTCGAGACCCAGTACTTC. It translates to CASSITGVETQYF.

To note about this clone: At one end the junction does not follow the germline gene, possibly because of a read error. The V call is TRBV5-4, the J call TRBJ1-2, with D unresolved. Per germline, CDR1 SGHNT and CDR2 YYREEE (reference sequence). The CDR3 is 17 residues long. Here the CDR3 reads CASSPSPVVRTNYGYTF. DNA of the CDR3: TGCGCCAGCAGCCCCTCCCCGGTGGTCAGAACTAACTATGGCTACACCTTC.